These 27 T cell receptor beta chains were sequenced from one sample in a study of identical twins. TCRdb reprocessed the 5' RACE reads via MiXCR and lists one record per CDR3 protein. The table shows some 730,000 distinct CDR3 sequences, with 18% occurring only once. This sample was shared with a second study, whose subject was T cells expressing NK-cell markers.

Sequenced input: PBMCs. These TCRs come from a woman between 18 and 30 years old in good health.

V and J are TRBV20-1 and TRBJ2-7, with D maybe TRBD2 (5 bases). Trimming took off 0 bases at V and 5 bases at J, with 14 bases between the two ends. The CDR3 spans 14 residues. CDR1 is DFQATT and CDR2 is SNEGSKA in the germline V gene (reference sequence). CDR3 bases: TGCAGTGCTAGAGATGAGGGCCGAACTCACGAGCAGTACTTC. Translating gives CSARDEGRTHEQYF.

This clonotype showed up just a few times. CDR3 protein: CSVDRGDTGELFF. The CDR3 DNA follows: TGCAGCGTTGACAGGGGGGACACCGGGGAGCTGTTTTTT. This chain joins TRBV29-1 and TRBJ2-2, with a tentative D call TRBD1 (7 bases). Germline CDR1 is SQVTM and CDR2 is ANQGSEA. V gave up 3 bases and J gave up 3 bases, with 8 bases separating them. This CDR3 has 13 residues.

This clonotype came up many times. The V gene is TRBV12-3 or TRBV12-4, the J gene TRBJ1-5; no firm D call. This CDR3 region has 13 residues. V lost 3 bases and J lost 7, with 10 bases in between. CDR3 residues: CASSFSGEQPQHF. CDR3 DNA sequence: TGTGCCAGCAGTTTTTCTGGGGAGCAGCCCCAGCATTTT.

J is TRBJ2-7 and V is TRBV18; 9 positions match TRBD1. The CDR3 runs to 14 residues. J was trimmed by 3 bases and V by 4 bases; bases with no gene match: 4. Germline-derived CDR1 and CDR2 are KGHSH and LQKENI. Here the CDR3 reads CASSQGTGNYEQYF. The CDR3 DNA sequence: TGTGCCAGCTCACAGGGGACAGGGAACTACGAGCAGTACTTC.

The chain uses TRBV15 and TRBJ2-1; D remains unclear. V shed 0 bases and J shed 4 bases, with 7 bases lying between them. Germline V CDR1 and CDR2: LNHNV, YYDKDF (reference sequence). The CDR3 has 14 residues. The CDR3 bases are TGTGCCACCAGCAGAGATAGCCAGTACAATGAGCAGTTCTTC. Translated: CATSRDSQYNEQFF.

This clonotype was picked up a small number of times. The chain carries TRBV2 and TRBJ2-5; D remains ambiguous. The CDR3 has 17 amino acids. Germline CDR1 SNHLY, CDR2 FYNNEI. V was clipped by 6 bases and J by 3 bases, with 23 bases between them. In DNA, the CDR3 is TGTGCCAGCAGGGCATCGGTCTACTCGAATAGAAAAGAGACCCAGTACTTC. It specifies CASRASVYSNRKETQYF. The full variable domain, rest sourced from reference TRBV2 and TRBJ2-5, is EPEVTQTPSHQVTQMGQEVILRCVPISNHLYFYWYRQILGQKVEFLVSFYNNEISEKSEIFDDQFSVERPDGSNFTLKIRSTKLEDSAMYFCASRASVYSNRKETQYFGPGTRLLVL.

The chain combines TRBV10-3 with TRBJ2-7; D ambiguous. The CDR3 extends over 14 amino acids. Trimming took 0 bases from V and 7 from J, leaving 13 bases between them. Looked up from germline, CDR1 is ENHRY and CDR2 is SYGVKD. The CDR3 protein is CAISESNPPREQYF. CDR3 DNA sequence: TGTGCCATCAGTGAGTCGAATCCCCCTCGGGAGCAGTACTTC.

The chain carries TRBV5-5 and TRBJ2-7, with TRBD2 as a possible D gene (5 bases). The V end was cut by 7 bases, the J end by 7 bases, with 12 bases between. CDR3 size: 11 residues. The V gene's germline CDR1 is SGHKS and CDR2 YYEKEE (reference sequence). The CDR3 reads CASDSRGEQYF. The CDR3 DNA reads TGTGCCAGCGACTCTCGAGGGGAGCAGTACTTC. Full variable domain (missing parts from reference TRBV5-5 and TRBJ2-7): DAGVTQSPTHLIKTRGQQVTLRCSPISGHKSVSWYQQVLGQGPQFIFQYYEKEERGRGNFPDRFSARQFPNYSSELNVNALLLGDSALYLCASDSRGEQYFGPGTRLTVT.

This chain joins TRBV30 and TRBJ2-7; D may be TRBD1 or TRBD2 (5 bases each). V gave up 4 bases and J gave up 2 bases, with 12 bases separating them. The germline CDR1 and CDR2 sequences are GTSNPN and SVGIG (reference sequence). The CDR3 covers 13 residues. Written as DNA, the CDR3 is TGTGCCTGGAAATCTCAGGGACCCTACGAGCAGTACTTC. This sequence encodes CAWKSQGPYEQYF.

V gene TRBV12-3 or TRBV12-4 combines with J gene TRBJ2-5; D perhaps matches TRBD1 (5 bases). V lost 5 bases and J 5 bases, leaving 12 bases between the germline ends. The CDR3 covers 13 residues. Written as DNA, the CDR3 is TGTGCCAGCAGTACCCTAGGGGCGGAGACCCAGTACTTC. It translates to CASSTLGAETQYF.

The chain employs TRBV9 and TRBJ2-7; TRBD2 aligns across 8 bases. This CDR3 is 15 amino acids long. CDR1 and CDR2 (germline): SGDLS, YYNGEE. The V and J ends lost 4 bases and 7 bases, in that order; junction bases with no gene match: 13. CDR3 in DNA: TGTGCCAGCAGCTCCTGGACTAGCCTCGAAGGGGAGCAGTACTTC. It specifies CASSSWTSLEGEQYF.

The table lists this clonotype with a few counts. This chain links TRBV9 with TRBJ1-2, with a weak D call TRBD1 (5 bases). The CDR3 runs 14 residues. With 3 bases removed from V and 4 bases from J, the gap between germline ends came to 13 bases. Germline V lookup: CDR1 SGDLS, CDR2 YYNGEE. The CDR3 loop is CASSATGTVYGYTF. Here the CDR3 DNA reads TGTGCCAGCAGCGCTACTGGGACGGTCTATGGCTACACCTTC.

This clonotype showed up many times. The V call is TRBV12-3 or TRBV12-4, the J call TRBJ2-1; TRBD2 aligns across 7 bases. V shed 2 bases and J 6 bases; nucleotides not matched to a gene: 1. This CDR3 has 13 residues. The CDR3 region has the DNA TGTGCCAGCAGTTTACGGACTAGCAATGAGCAGTTCTTC. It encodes CASSLRTSNEQFF.

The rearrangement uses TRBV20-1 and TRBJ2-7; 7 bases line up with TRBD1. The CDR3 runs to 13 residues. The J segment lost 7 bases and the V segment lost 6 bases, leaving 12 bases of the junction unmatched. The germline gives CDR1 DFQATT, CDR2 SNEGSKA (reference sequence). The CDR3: CSARTGRPGEQYF. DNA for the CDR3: TGCAGTGCGAGGACAGGCCGGCCCGGGGAGCAGTACTTC.

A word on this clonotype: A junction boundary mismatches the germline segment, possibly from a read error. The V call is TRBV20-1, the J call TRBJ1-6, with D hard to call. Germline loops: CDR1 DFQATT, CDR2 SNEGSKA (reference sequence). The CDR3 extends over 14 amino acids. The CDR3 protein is CGARSRLYNSPLHF. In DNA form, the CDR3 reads TGCGGTGCAAGATCCCGGCTCTATAATTCACCCCTCCACTTT.

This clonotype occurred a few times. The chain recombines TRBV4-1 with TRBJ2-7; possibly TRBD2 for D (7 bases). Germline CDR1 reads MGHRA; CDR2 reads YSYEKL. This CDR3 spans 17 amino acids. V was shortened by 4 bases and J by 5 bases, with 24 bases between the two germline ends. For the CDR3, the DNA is TGCGCCAGCAGCCCCCGAGCAAAAAAGGACGGGGGGCACGAGCAGTACTTC. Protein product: CASSPRAKKDGGHEQYF.

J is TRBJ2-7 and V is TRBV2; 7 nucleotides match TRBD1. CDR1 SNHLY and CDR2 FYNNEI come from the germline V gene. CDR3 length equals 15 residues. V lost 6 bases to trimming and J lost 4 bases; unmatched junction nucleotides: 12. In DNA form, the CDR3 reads TGTGCCAGCAGCGATCCGAGACAGGGTGATTACGAGCAGTACTTC. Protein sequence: CASSDPRQGDYEQYF. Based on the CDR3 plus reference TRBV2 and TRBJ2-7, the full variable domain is EPEVTQTPSHQVTQMGQEVILRCVPISNHLYFYWYRQILGQKVEFLVSFYNNEISEKSEIFDDQFSVERPDGSNFTLKIRSTKLEDSAMYFCASSDPRQGDYEQYFGPGTRLTVT.

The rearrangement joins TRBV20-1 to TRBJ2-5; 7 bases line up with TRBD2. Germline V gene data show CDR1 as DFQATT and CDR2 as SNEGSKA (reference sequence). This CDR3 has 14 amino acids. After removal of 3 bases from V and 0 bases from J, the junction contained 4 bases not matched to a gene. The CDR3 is CSASRSGDQETQYF. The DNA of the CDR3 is TGCAGTGCTAGTAGGAGCGGGGACCAAGAGACCCAGTACTTC.

The CDR3 here is CASSTSSGTDRYEQYF. The CDR3 DNA sequence: TGCGCCAGCAGCACGTCATCCGGGACAGACAGGTACGAGCAGTACTTC. The chain employs TRBV5-1 and TRBJ2-7; 7 nucleotides agree with TRBD1. V was pared by 4 bases and J by 4 bases, with 14 bases of the junction left unmatched. Germline V lookup: CDR1 SGHRS, CDR2 YFSETQ. The CDR3 consists of 16 residues.

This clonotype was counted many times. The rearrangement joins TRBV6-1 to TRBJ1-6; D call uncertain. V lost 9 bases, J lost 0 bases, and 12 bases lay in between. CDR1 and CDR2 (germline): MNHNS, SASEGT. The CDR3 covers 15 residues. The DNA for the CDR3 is TGTGCCAGTCGCGGCCCCTACTCCTATAATTCACCCCTCCACTTT. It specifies CASRGPYSYNSPLHF.

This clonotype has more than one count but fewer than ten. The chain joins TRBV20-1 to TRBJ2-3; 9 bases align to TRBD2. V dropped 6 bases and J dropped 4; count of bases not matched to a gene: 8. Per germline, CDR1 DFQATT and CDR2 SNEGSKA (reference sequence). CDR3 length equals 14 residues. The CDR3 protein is CSAAGGRDPDTQYF. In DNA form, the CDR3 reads TGCAGTGCCGCGGGGGGGCGGGATCCAGATACGCAGTATTTT.

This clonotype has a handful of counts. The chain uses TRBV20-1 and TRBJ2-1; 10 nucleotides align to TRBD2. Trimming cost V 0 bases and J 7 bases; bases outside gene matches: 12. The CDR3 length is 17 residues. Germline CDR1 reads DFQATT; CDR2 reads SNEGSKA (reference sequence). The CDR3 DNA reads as TGCAGTGCTAGAGAACTAACTAGCGGGGCGAGACGGAATGAGCAGTTCTTC. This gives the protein CSARELTSGARRNEQFF.

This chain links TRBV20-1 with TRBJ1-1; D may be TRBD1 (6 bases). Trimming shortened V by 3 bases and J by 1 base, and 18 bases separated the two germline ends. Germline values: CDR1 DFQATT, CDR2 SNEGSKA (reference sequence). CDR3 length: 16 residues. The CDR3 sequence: CSARAITRGPNTEAFF. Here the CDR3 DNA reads TGCAGTGCTAGGGCCATCACCCGGGGGCCGAACACTGAAGCTTTCTTT.

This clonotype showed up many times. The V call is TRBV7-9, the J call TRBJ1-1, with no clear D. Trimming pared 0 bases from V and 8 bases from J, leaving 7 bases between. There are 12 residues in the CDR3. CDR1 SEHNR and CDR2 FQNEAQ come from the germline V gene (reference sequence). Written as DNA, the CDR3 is TGTGCCAGCAGCTTAGCTCCCGGGGAAGCTTTCTTT. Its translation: CASSLAPGEAFF. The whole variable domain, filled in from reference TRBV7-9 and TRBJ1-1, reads DTGVSQNPRHKITKRGQNVTFRCDPISEHNRLYWYRQTLGQGPEFLTYFQNEAQLEKSRLLSDRFSAERPKGSFSTLEIQRTEQGDSAMYLCASSLAPGEAFFGQGTRLTVV.

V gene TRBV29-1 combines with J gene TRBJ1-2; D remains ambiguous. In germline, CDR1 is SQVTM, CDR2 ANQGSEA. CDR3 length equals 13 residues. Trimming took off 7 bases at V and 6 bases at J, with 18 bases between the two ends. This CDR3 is CSGVGWEEDGYTF. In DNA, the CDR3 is TGCAGCGGTGTGGGTTGGGAGGAGGATGGCTACACCTTC.

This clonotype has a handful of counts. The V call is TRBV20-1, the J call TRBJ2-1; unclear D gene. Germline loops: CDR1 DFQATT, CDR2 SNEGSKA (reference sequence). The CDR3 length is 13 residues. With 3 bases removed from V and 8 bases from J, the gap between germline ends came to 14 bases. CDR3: CSARKALMDEQFF. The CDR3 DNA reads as TGCAGTGCTAGGAAGGCTCTGATGGATGAGCAGTTCTTC.

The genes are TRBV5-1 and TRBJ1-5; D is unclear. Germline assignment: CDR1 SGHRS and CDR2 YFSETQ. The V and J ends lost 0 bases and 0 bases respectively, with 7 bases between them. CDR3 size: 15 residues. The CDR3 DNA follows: TGCGCCAGCAGCTTGGACCCCAGTAGCAATCAGCCCCAGCATTTT. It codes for CASSLDPSSNQPQHF.